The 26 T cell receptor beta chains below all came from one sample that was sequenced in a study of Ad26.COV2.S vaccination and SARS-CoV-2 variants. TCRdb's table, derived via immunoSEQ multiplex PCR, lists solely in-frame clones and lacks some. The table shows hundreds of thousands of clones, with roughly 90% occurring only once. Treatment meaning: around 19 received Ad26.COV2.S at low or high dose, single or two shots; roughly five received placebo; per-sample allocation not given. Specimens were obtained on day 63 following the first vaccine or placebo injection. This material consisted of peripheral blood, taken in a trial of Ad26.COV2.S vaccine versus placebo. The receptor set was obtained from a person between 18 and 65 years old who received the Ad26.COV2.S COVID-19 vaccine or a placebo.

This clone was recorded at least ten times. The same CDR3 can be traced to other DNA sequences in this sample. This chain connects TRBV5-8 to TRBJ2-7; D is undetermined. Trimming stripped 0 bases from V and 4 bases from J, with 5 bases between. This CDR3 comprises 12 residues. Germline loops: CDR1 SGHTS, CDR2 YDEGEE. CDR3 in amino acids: CASSLETYEQYF. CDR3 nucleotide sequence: TGTGCCAGCAGCTTGGAGACTTACGAGCAGTACTTC.

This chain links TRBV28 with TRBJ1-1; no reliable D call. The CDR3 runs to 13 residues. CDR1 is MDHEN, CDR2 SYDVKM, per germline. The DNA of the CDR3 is TGTGCTTCAACCGGGTCTCACGCGGGGGAAGCTTTCTTT. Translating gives CASTGSHAGEAFF.

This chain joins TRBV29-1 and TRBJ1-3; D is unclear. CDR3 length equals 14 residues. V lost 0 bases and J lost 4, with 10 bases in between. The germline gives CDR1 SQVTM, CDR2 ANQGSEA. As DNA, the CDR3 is TGCAGCGTTGAAGACGGGGTGTCAGGAAACACCATATATTTT. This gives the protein CSVEDGVSGNTIYF.

The CDR3: CASTPGQPRGNQPQHF. The DNA of the CDR3 is TGTGCCAGCACCCCCGGTCAACCGAGGGGCAATCAGCCCCAGCATTTT. The chain combines TRBV7-2 with TRBJ1-5; D unresolved. The length of the CDR3 is 16 residues. Between the trimmed V and J ends, which lost 7 bases and 2 bases, there was a span of 18 bases. CDR1 is SGHTA and CDR2 is FQGNSA in the germline V gene.

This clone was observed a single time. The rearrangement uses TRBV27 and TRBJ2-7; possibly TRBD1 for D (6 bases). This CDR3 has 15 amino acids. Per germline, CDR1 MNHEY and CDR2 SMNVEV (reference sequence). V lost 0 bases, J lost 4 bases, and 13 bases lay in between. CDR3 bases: TGTGCCAGCAGTTTATCAAGGGGGATGGGGTACGAGCAGTACTTC. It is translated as CASSLSRGMGYEQYF.

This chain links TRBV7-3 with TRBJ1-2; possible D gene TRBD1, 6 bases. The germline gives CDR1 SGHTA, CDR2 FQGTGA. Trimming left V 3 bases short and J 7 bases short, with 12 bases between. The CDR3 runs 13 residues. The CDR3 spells CASSFTRGRGYTF. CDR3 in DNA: TGTGCCAGCAGCTTTACCAGGGGTCGTGGCTACACCTTC. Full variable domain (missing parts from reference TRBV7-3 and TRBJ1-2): GAGVSQTPSNKVTEKGKYVELRCDPISGHTALYWYRQSLGQGPEFLIYFQGTGAADDSGLPNDRFFAVRPEGSVSTLKIQRTERGDSAVYLCASSFTRGRGYTFGSGTRLTVV.

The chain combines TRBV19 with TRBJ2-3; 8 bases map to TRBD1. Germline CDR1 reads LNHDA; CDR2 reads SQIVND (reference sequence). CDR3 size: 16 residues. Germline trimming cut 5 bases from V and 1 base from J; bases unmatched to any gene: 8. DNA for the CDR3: TGTGCCAGTAGTCTCCTACCGGGACAGGGCACAGATACGCAGTATTTT. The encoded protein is CASSLLPGQGTDTQYF.

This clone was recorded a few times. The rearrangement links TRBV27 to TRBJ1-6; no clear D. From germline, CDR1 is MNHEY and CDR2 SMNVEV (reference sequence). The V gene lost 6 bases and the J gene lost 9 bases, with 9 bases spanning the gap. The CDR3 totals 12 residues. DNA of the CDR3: TGTGCCAGCAGCACTAACTTTTCACCCCTCCACTTT. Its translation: CASSTNFSPLHF.

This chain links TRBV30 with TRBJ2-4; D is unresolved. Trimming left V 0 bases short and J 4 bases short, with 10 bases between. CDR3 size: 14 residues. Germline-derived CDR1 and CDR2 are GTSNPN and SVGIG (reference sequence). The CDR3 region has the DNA TGTGCCTGGAGTGTAACGGGCCCGAAAAACATTCAGTACTTC. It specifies CAWSVTGPKNIQYF.

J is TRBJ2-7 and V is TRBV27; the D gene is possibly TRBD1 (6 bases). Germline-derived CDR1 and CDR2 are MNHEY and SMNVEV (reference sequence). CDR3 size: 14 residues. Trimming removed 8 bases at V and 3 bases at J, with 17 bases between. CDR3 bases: TGTGCCAGCGGTTCTTGGGACACCAACTACGAGCAGTACTTC. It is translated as CASGSWDTNYEQYF.

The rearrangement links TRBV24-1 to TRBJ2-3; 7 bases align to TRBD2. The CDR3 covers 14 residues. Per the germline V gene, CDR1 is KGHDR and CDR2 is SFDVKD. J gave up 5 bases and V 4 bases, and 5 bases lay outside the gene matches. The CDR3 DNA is TGTGCCACCAGTGAATCAGGGAGGGAAGATACGCAGTATTTT. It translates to CATSESGREDTQYF.

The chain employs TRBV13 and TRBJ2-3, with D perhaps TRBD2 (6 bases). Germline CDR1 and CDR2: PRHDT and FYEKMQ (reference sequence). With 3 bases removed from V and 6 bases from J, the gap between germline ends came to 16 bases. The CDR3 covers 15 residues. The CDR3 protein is CASSFLAEIHDTQYF. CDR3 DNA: TGTGCCAGCAGCTTCTTAGCGGAGATTCATGATACGCAGTATTTT.

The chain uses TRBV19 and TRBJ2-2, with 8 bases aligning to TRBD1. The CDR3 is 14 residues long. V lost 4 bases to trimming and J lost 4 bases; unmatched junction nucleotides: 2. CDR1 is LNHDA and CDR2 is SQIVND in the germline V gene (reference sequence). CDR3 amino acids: CASSNTGGTGELFF. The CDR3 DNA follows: TGTGCCAGTAGTAATACAGGGGGCACCGGGGAGCTGTTTTTT.

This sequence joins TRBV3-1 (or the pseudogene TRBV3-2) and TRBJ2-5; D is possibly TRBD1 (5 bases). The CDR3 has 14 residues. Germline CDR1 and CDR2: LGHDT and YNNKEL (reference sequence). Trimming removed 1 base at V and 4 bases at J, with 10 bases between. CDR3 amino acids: CASSQVAGRETQYF. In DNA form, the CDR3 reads TGTGCCAGCAGCCAAGTGGCAGGGCGAGAGACCCAGTACTTC.

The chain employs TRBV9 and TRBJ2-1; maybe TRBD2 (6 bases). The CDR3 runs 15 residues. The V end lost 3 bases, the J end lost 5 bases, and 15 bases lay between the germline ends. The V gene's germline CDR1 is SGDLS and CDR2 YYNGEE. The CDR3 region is CASSAGVIKDNEQFF. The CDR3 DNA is TGTGCCAGCAGCGCGGGGGTTATTAAGGACAATGAGCAGTTCTTC.

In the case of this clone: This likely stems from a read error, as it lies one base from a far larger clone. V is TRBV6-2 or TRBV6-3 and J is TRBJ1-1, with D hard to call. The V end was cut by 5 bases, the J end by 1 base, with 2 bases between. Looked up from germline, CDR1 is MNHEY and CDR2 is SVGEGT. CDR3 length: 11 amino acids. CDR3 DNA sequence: TGTGCCAGCAGTCCGAACACTGAAGCTTTCTTT. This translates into CASSPNTEAFF.

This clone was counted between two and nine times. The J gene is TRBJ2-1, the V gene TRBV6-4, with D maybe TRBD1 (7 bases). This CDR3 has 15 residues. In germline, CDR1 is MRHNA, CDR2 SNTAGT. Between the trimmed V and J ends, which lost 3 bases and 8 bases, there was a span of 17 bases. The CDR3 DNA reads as TGTGCCAGCAGTGATCAGGAGGGGGCAGGGGATGAGCAGTTCTTC. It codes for CASSDQEGAGDEQFF.

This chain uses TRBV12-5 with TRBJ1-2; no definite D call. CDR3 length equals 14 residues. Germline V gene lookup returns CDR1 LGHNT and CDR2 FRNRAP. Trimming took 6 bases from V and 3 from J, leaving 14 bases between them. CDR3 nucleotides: TGTGCTAGTGGACCTGGGGTTAACTACTATGGCTACACCTTC. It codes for CASGPGVNYYGYTF. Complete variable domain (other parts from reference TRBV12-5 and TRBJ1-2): DARVTQTPRHKVTEMGQEVTMRCQPILGHNTVFWYRQTMMQGLELLAYFRNRAPLDDSGMPKDRFSAEMPDATLATLKIQPSEPRDSAVYFCASGPGVNYYGYTFGSGTRLTVV.

The CDR3 reads CASSHGITNEKLFF. The CDR3 DNA is TGTGCCAGCAGTCACGGGATAACTAATGAAAAACTGTTTTTT. The J gene is TRBJ1-4, the V gene TRBV5-8; D call uncertain. Between the trimmed V and J ends, which lost 5 bases and 1 base, there was a span of 9 bases. Germline CDR1 and CDR2: SGHTS and YDEGEE. This CDR3 comprises 14 residues.

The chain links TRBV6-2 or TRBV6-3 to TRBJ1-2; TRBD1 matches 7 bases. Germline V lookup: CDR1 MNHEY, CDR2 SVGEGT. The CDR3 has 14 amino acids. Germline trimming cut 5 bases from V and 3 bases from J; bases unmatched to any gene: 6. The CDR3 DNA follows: TGTGCCAGCAGTCACCGGGACAGAGACTATGGCTACACCTTC. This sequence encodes CASSHRDRDYGYTF.

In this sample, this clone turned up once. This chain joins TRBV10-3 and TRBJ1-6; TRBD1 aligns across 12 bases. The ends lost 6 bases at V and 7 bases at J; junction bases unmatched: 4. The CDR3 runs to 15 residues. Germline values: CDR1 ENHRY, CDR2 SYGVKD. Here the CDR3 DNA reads TGTGCCATCAGCGGGACAGGGGGCGTAAATTCACCCCTCCACTTT. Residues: CAISGTGGVNSPLHF.

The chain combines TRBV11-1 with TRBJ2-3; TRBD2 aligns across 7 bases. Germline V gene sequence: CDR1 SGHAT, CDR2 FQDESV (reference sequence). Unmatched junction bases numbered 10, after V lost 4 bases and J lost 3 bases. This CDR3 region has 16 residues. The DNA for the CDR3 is TGTGCCAGCAGCTCGGGAGGAGCGGCTCCTACAGATACGCAGTATTTT. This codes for CASSSGGAAPTDTQYF.

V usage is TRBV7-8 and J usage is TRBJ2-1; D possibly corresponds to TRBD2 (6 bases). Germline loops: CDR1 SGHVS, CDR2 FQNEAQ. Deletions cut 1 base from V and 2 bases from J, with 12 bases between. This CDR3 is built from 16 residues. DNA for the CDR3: TGTGCCAGCAGCTTAGGTCGGCGGGGACCCTACAATGAGCAGTTCTTC. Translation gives CASSLGRRGPYNEQFF. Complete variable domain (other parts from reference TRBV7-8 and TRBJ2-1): GAGVSQSPRYKVAKRGQDVALRCDPISGHVSLFWYQQALGQGPEFLTYFQNEAQLDKSGLPSDRFFAERPEGSVSTLKIQRTQQEDSAVYLCASSLGRRGPYNEQFFGPGTRLTVL.

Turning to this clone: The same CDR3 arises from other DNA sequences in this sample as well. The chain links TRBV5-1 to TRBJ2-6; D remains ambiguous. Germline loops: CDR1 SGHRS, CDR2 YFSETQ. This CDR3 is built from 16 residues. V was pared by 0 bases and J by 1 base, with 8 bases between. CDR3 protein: CASSLEVGSGANVLTF. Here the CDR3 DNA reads TGCGCCAGCAGCTTGGAGGTGGGATCTGGGGCCAACGTCCTGACTTTC.

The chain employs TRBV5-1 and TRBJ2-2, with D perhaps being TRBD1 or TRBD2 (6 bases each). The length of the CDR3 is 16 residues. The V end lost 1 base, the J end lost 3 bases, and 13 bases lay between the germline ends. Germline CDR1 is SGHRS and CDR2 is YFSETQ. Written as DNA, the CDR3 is TGCGCCAGCAGCTTGATTCCGGGGGCAGACACCGGGGAGCTGTTTTTT. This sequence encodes CASSLIPGADTGELFF.

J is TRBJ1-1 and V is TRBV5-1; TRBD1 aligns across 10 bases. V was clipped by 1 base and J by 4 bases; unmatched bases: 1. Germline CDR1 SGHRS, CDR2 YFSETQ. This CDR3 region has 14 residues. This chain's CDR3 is CASSLRTGGTEAFF. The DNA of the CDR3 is TGCGCCAGCAGCTTGCGGACAGGGGGCACTGAAGCTTTCTTT.